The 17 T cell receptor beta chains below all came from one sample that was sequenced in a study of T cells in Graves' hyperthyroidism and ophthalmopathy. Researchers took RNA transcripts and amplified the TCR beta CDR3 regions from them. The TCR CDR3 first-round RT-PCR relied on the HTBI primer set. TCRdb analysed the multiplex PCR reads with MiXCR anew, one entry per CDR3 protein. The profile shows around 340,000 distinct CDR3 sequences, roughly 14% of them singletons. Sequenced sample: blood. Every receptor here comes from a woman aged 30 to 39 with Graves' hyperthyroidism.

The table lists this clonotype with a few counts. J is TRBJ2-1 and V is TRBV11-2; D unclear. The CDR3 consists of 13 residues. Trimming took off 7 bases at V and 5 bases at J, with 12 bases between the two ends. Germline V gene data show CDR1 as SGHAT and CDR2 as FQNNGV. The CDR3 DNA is TGTGCCAGCATCGGAAGGTTCCACAATGAGCAGTTCTTC. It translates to CASIGRFHNEQFF.

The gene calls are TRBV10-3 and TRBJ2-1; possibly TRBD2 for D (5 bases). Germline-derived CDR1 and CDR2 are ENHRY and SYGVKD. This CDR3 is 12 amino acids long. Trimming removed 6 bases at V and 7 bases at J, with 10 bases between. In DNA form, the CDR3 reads TGTGCCATCAGGAGGGAAGGGAATGAGCAGTTCTTC. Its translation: CAIRREGNEQFF.

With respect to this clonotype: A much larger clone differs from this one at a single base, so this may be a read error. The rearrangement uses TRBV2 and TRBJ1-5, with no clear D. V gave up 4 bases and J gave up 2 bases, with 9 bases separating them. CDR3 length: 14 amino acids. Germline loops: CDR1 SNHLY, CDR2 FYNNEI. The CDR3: CASSAPPGNQPQHF. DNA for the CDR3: TGTGCCAGCAGTGCCCCACCCGGCAATCAGCCCCAGCATTTT. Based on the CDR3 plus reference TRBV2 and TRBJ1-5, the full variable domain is EPEVTQTPSHQVTQMGQEVILRCVPISNHLYFYWYRQILGQKVEFLVSFYNNEISEKSEIFDDQFSVERPDGSNFTLKIRSTKLEDSAMYFCASSAPPGNQPQHFGDGTRLSIL.

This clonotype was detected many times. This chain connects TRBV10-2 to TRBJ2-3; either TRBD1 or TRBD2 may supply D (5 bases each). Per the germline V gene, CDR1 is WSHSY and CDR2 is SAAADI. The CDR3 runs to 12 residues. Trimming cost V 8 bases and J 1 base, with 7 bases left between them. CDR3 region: CASGDRTDTQYF. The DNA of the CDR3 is TGCGCCAGCGGGGACCGCACAGATACGCAGTATTTT.

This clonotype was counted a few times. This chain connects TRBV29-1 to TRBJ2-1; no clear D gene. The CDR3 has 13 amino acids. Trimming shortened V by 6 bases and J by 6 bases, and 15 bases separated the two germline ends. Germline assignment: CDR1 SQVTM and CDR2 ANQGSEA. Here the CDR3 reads CSVQNYVGNEQFF. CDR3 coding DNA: TGCAGCGTCCAGAATTATGTGGGCAATGAGCAGTTCTTC.

In DNA, the CDR3 is TGTGCCAGTAGTATCGGGGCGGGGCTACATTTT. Protein: CASSIGAGLHF. The chain combines TRBV19 with TRBJ1-5; the D gene is possibly TRBD1 (5 bases). This CDR3 has 11 residues. Between the trimmed V and J ends, which lost 3 bases and 16 bases, there was a span of 13 bases. Germline assignment: CDR1 LNHDA and CDR2 SQIVND (reference sequence).

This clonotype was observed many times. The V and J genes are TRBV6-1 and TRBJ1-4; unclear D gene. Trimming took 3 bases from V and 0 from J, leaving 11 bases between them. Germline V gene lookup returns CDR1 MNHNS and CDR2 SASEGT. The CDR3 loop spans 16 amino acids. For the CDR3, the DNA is TGTGCCAGCAGTGATGCACCTGCGGCAACTAATGAAAAACTGTTTTTT. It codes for CASSDAPAATNEKLFF.

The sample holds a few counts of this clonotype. The CDR3, as DNA: TGTGCCAGTAGTATAGAAGCCGCTCGGAGAGGGGGCAATCAGCCCCAGCATTTT. Translated, it gives CASSIEAARRGGNQPQHF. The rearrangement uses TRBV19 and TRBJ1-5; TRBD1 is a possible D gene (5 bases). Germline CDR1 LNHDA, CDR2 SQIVND (reference sequence). This CDR3 spans 18 amino acids. The V gene lost 0 bases and the J gene lost 2 bases, with 17 bases spanning the gap.

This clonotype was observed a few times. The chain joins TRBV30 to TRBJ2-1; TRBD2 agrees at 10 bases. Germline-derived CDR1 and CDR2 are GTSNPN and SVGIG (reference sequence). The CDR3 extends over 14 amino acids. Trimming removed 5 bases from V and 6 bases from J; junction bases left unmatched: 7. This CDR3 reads CAWQAGGPPNEQFF. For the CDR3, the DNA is TGTGCCTGGCAAGCGGGAGGGCCACCCAATGAGCAGTTCTTC.

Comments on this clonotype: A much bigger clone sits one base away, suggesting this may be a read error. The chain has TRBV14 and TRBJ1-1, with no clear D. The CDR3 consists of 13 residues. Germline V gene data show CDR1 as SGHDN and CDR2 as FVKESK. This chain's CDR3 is CVSSFDAYAEAFF. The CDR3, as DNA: TGTGTCAGCAGCTTTGATGCATACGCTGAAGCTTTCTTT.

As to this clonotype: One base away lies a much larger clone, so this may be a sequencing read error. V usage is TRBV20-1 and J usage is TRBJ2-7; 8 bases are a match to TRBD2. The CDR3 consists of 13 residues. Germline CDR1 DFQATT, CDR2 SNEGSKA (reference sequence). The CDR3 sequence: CSAPTSGSCEQYF. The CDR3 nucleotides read TGCAGTGCCCCCACTAGCGGCTCCTGCGAGCAGTACTTC.

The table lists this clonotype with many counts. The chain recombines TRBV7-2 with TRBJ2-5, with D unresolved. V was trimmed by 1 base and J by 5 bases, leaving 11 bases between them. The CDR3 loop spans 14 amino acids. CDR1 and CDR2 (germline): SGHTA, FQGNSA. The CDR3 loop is CASSLELFGETQYF. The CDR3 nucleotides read TGTGCCAGCAGCTTAGAGTTGTTTGGCGAGACCCAGTACTTC. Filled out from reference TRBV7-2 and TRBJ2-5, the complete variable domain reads GAGVSQSPSNKVTEKGKDVELRCDPISGHTALYWYRQSLGQGLEFLIYFQGNSAPDKSGLPSDRFSAERTGGSVSTLTIQRTQQEDSAVYLCASSLELFGETQYFGPGTRLLVL.

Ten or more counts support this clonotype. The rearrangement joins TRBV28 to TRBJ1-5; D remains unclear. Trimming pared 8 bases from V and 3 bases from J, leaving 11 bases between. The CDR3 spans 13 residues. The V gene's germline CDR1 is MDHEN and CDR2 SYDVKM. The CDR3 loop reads CASSNGPNQPQHF. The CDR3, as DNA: TGTGCCAGCTCGAATGGCCCCAATCAGCCCCAGCATTTT.

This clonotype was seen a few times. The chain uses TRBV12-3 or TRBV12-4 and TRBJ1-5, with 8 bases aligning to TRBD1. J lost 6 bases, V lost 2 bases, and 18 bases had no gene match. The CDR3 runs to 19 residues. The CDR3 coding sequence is TGTGCCAGCAGTTTATGGGGAATATTAGACAGGGGAAGGGGTCAGCCCCAGCATTTT. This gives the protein CASSLWGILDRGRGQPQHF.

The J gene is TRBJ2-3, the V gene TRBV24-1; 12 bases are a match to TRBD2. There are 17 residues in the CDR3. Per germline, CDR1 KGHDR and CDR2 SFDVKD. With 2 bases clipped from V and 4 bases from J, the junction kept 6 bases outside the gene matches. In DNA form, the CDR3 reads TGTGCCACCAGTGATTCCTGGACTAGCGGGAAGGCAGATACGCAGTATTTT. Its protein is CATSDSWTSGKADTQYF.

The DNA of the CDR3 is TGTGCCAGCAGCTTGTGGTTAGGTGGCTACACCTTC. This gives the protein CASSLWLGGYTF. The chain links TRBV7-9 to TRBJ1-2; no firm D call. V lost 3 bases to trimming and J lost 7 bases, with 9 bases between them. Germline CDR1 SEHNR, CDR2 FQNEAQ (reference sequence). This CDR3 is built from 12 residues.

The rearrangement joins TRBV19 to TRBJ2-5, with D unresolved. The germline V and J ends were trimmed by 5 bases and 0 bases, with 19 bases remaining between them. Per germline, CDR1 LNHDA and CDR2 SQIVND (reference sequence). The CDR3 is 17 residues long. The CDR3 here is CASSHVLGIGYQETQYF. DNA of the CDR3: TGTGCCAGTAGTCACGTTCTTGGGATCGGGTACCAAGAGACCCAGTACTTC.